The rows below give T cell receptor beta chains drawn from one sample of a study of identical twins. From the 5' RACE reads, TCRdb called clonotypes with MiXCR, one entry per CDR3 protein. This sample yields approximately 700,000 distinct CDR3 sequences, of which 15% to 20% are seen a single time; roughly 14% belongs to the top ten. These records were also assigned to another study, of T cells expressing NK-cell markers.

Specimen: PBMCs. The receptors derive from a woman younger than 30 in good health. Both conserved end residues are part of each CDR3. D genes are given only for firm matches. Clone size is given for some rows only: seen once, a few or many times, or a class if the clone is expanded.

j_call d_call clone_size v_call cdr3_nt cdr3_aa
TRBJ2-5 TRBD2 . TRBV4-3 TGCGCCAGCAGCCAAATCGGGGGACTAGTATCGGAGACCCAGTACTTC CASSQIGGLVSETQYF
TRBJ2-1 . . TRBV27 TGTGCCAGCAGTTTAGTGTTGGCAACCTCCTACAATGAGCAGTTCTTC CASSLVLATSYNEQFF
TRBJ1-1 . many TRBV7-8 TGTGCCAGCAGCCTCAGGGGTTTAGGGTCCACTGAAGCTTTCTTT CASSLRGLGSTEAFF
TRBJ2-1 . few TRBV5-1 TGCGCCAGCAGCTTGGAAATGGATCACTACTACAATGAGCAGTTCTTC CASSLEMDHYYNEQFF
TRBJ2-3 . . TRBV5-1 TGCGCCAGCAGGGTCGGGCAGGCCGCAGATACGCAGTATTTT CASRVGQAADTQYF
TRBJ2-7 . few TRBV20-1 TGCAGTGCTAGCGGACAAGTGATTACCTACGAGCAGTACTTC CSASGQVITYEQYF
TRBJ1-4 . . TRBV7-8 TGTGCCAGCAGCTTAAACAGGGCGCAAACTAATGAAAAACTGTTTTTT CASSLNRAQTNEKLFF
TRBJ2-1 TRBD2 few TRBV5-5 TGTGCCAGCAGCCCTAGCGGGACCTCCTACAATGAGCAGTTCTTC CASSPSGTSYNEQFF
TRBJ2-7 TRBD2 few TRBV6-1 TGTGCCAGCAGTGAAGGGGATTCGCGGCTAGCGGGGAGAAGGTACGAGCAGTACTTC CASSEGDSRLAGRRYEQYF
TRBJ1-4 . . TRBV20-1 TGCAGTGCCTGGAAGGGGCAGGAAAAACTGTTTTTT CSAWKGQEKLFF
TRBJ1-5 . . TRBV12-5 TGTGCTAGTGGGGAGGAGGGGAGCTATCAGCCCCAGCATTTT CASGEEGSYQPQHF
TRBJ2-2 TRBD2 . TRBV20-1 TGCAGTGCTCCCCGCCAAGCGGGGGGGCCCGGCGGGGAGCTGTTTTTT CSAPRQAGGPGGELFF
TRBJ2-1 TRBD2 . TRBV29-1 TGCAGCGGCCGGACTAGCGGCTACAATGAGCAGTTCTTC CSGRTSGYNEQFF
TRBJ1-5 . few TRBV5-5 TGTGCCAGCAACCCCTCTGGGGCGGGTCAGCCCCAGCATTTT CASNPSGAGQPQHF
TRBJ1-1 TRBD1 once TRBV5-1 TGCGCCAGCAGCTCAAACGCCGGGACAGGAGTCTCAAACACTGAAGCTTTCTTT CASSSNAGTGVSNTEAFF
TRBJ2-3 . few TRBV5-1 TGCGCCAGCAGCTTTGGACGGACAGCTCGGTTCGGTTTTATCGATACGCAGTATTTT CASSFGRTARFGFIDTQYF
TRBJ2-1 TRBD2 . TRBV20-1 TGCAGTGCTCCAGGTTTTACTACGGGGGGGGTTTACAATGAGCAGTTCTTC CSAPGFTTGGVYNEQFF
TRBJ2-2 TRBD1 . TRBV5-1 TGCGCCAGCAGGCTCGACAGGGGGAGTTTTGCCGGGGAGCTGTTTTTT CASRLDRGSFAGELFF
TRBJ2-7 TRBD2 few TRBV10-2 TGCGCCAGCAGTGATACTAGCGGGAGGGTAAATAGCGACGAGCAGTACTTC CASSDTSGRVNSDEQYF
TRBJ2-5 . many TRBV5-1 TGCGCCAGCAGCTTGTCATCCGGGATAGGGACCCAGTACTTC CASSLSSGIGTQYF
TRBJ2-3 . . TRBV9 TGTGCCAGCAGCGTAGCTTTTGACAGGCCAACAGATACGCAGTATTTT CASSVAFDRPTDTQYF
TRBJ2-1 TRBD2 . TRBV11-2 TGTGCCAGCAGCTCCTCCGAGGGTGGCGGGGAGGGCTACAATGAGCAGTTCTTC CASSSSEGGGEGYNEQFF
TRBJ2-7 TRBD2 . TRBV6-2/TRBV6-3 TGTGCCAGCAGTTACTCGTCAGGGAGGGGACGCGAGCAGTACTTC CASSYSSGRGREQYF
TRBJ2-7 . few TRBV7-9 TGTGCCAGCAGCTTAAAATTTTACGAGCAGTACTTC CASSLKFYEQYF
TRBJ2-2 . few TRBV7-2 TGTGCCAGCAGCTTAGGACCGGAAAACCTGTCGGCCGGGGAGCTGTTTTTT CASSLGPENLSAGELFF
TRBJ1-5 . few TRBV24-1 TGTGCCACCATCCCATGGTGGAGCAATCAGCCCCAGCATTTT CATIPWWSNQPQHF
TRBJ2-1 . few TRBV3-1 TGTGCCAGCAGCCCAACAGCTCTAGCGAGACAAGCAAGCTCCTACAATGAGCAGTTCTTC CASSPTALARQASSYNEQFF
TRBJ2-3 TRBD2 many TRBV20-1 TGCAGTGCAGCCGTTGCGGGACTAGGGGATACGCAGTATTTT CSAAVAGLGDTQYF
TRBJ2-1 . . TRBV5-1 TGCGCCAGCAGCTTGTCTCCCCCGAAGAATGAGCAGTTCTTC CASSLSPPKNEQFF